Listed below are T cell receptor beta chains from one sample, sequenced in a study of blood T cell repertoires in COVID-19. This table comes from immunoSEQ multiplex PCR, and its TCRdb copy is limited to in-frame clones, with some not included. In the table there are roughly 69,000 clones, around 86% of which are singletons. Sequencing input: peripheral blood. Receptors originate from a man aged 45 to 65 with active COVID-19. CDR3s include the opening cysteine and the closing phenylalanine or tryptophan. Each record gives: V gene, CDR3 length, D gene, clone size, J gene, CDR3 protein, CDR3 DNA. The D gene is left open where the match is weak. Clone size appears in some rows only: once, few, many, or a class for an expanded clone.

>TRBV4-2|17|.|.|TRBJ2-5
CASSQDLLGGVQETQYF
TGTGCCAGCAGCCAAGATCTTCTAGGGGGGGTACAAGAGACCCAGTACTTC
>TRBV6-5|16|TRBD1|.|TRBJ2-7
CASSSHSRQGNYEQYF
TGTGCCAGCAGTTCACATTCAAGACAGGGGAACTACGAGCAGTACTTC
>TRBV7-2|14|TRBD1|.|TRBJ2-7
CASSSDRDAYEQYF
TGTGCCAGCAGCTCGGACAGGGACGCCTACGAGCAGTACTTC
>TRBV28|14|.|.|TRBJ1-5
CASSLLGVGQPQHF
TGTGCCAGCAGTTTACTAGGGGTTGGTCAGCCCCAGCATTTT
>TRBV9|16|TRBD1|.|TRBJ1-2
CASSVARQGDSYGYTF
TGTGCCAGCAGCGTAGCACGGCAGGGGGATTCCTATGGCTACACCTTC
>TRBV30|16|TRBD2|.|TRBJ2-5
CAWSVGGTRGQETQYF
TGTGCCTGGAGTGTGGGAGGGACTCGAGGACAAGAGACCCAGTACTTC
>TRBV7-9|14|TRBD1|.|TRBJ1-3
CASSHGQAGNTIYF
TGTGCCAGCAGCCACGGACAGGCTGGAAACACCATATATTTT
>TRBV7-8|14|.|.|TRBJ2-3
CASSLEGGWDTQYF
TGTGCCAGCAGCTTAGAAGGAGGTTGGGATACGCAGTATTTT
>TRBV5-5|14|TRBD1|.|TRBJ1-1
CASRIQGAGTEAFF
TGTGCCAGCAGAATACAGGGGGCAGGGACTGAAGCTTTCTTT
>TRBV18|16|TRBD1|.|TRBJ2-2
CASSPGQGAWTGELFF
TGTGCCAGCTCACCTGGGCAGGGGGCTTGGACCGGGGAGCTGTTTTTT
>TRBV5-4|14|TRBD2|.|TRBJ2-3
CASSTGLATDTQYF
TGTGCCAGCAGCACCGGACTAGCCACAGATACGCAGTATTTT
>TRBV3-1/TRBV3-2|18|TRBD1|.|TRBJ2-7
CASTSLGNPGTASYEQYF
TGTGCCAGCACCTCCCTTGGGAACCCCGGGACAGCCTCCTACGAGCAGTACTTC
>TRBV6-5|14|.|.|TRBJ2-1
CASSYQVPGDEQFF
TGTGCCAGCAGTTACCAGGTACCAGGGGATGAGCAGTTCTTC
>TRBV27|15|TRBD1|.|TRBJ1-1
CASSNPDRGGTEAFF
TGTGCCAGCAGTAACCCGGACAGGGGAGGAACTGAAGCTTTCTTT
>TRBV12-3/TRBV12-4|12|.|.|TRBJ1-1
CASSLSGTEAFF
TGTGCCAGCAGTTTATCAGGGACTGAAGCTTTCTTT
>TRBV30|14|.|.|TRBJ1-6
CAWTGGRHNSPLHF
TGTGCCTGGACCGGGGGTCGACATAATTCACCCCTCCACTTT
>TRBV6-1|13|.|.|TRBJ2-5
CASSEIGPETQYF
TGTGCCAGCAGTGAAATTGGGCCCGAGACCCAGTACTTC
>TRBV7-9|15|TRBD2|.|TRBJ2-1
CASSSLAGTYNEQFF
TGTGCCAGCAGCTCCTTAGCGGGAACCTACAATGAGCAGTTCTTC
>TRBV6-5|14|.|.|TRBJ1-5
CASSYTGQGQPQHF
TGTGCCAGCAGTTATACAGGCCAAGGTCAGCCCCAGCATTTT
>TRBV18|13|.|.|TRBJ1-2
CASSPDQARGYTF
TGTGCCAGCTCACCAGACCAGGCCCGGGGCTACACCTTC
>TRBV11-1|16|TRBD1|.|TRBJ2-3
CASSPDRGVGTDTQYF
TGTGCCAGCAGCCCGGACAGGGGAGTGGGCACAGATACGCAGTATTTT
>TRBV5-6|15|.|.|TRBJ2-3
CASSLTSWYTDTQYF
TGTGCCAGCAGCTTGACTAGCTGGTACACAGATACGCAGTATTTT
>TRBV19|16|.|medium-sized|TRBJ2-6
CASGNGAISGANVLTF
TGTGCCAGTGGCAATGGGGCGATATCTGGGGCCAACGTCCTGACTTTC
>TRBV21-1|16|.|once|TRBJ2-3
CASSKLGQWSADTQYF
TGTGCCAGCAGCAAACTGGGGCAGTGGTCTGCAGATACGCAGTATTTT
>TRBV6-2/TRBV6-3|14|.|.|TRBJ1-2
CASSSMTDVYGYTF
TGTGCCAGCAGTTCTATGACAGACGTATATGGCTACACCTTC
>TRBV7-2|17|TRBD2|.|TRBJ2-3
CASSPRWIAGSFGTQYF
TGTGCCAGCAGCCCCCGGTGGATAGCGGGGTCGTTCGGTACGCAGTATTTT
>TRBV27|17|.|.|TRBJ2-3
CASSLFSDYPSTDTQYF
TGTGCCAGCAGTTTATTTTCGGACTACCCCAGCACAGATACGCAGTATTTT
>TRBV20-1|14|.|.|TRBJ2-7
CSASYRLKGLEQYF
TGCAGTGCTAGTTATCGGCTCAAGGGGTTAGAGCAGTACTTC
>TRBV15|12|.|.|TRBJ1-1
CATSRDQQEAFF
TGTGCCACCAGCAGAGACCAACAAGAAGCTTTCTTT
>TRBV7-2|17|.|.|TRBJ1-1
CASSLDIAWEGNTEAFF
TGTGCCAGCAGCTTAGATATCGCCTGGGAGGGGAACACTGAAGCTTTCTTT
>TRBV6-5|13|.|.|TRBJ1-4
CATKIQGGEKLFF
TGTGCCACGAAAATTCAGGGAGGAGAAAAACTGTTTTTT
>TRBV28|16|.|.|TRBJ2-2
CASSFLGGQNTGELFF
TGTGCCAGCAGTTTCCTCGGGGGGCAGAACACCGGGGAGCTGTTTTTT
>TRBV9|19|TRBD2|.|TRBJ2-4
CASSVGLAGGMLAKNIQYF
TGTGCCAGCAGCGTAGGACTAGCGGGGGGGATGCTAGCCAAAAACATTCAGTACTTC
>TRBV7-9|14|TRBD2|.|TRBJ2-7
CASSLDGRAYEQYF
TGTGCCAGCAGCTTGGATGGGAGGGCCTACGAGCAGTACTTC
>TRBV5-6|13|.|.|TRBJ2-7
CASSRERTYEQYF
TGTGCCAGCAGCAGAGAGAGGACCTACGAGCAGTACTTC
>TRBV3-1/TRBV3-2|14|TRBD1|once|TRBJ1-2
CASSQARRTGGYTF
TGTGCCAGCAGCCAGGCCCGGAGGACAGGTGGCTACACCTTC
>TRBV7-2|13|.|.|TRBJ1-1
CASSSQPNTEAFF
TGTGCCAGCAGCTCACAGCCGAACACTGAAGCTTTCTTT
>TRBV19|14|.|.|TRBJ2-1
CASSITAGRHEQFF
TGTGCCAGTAGTATTACGGCAGGGCGACATGAGCAGTTCTTC
>TRBV9|14|.|.|TRBJ2-6
CASQRGSGANVLTF
TGTGCCAGTCAACGGGGTTCTGGGGCCAACGTCCTGACTTTC
>TRBV6-6|14|TRBD1|.|TRBJ1-6
CASSNTGAGSPLHF
TGTGCCAGCAGTAATACAGGGGCTGGCTCACCCCTCCACTTT
>TRBV24-1|14|TRBD1|.|TRBJ1-3
CAITGGGSGNTIYF
TGTGCCATCACAGGGGGGGGATCTGGAAACACCATATATTTT
>TRBV28|15|.|.|TRBJ1-2
CASSPTKGVNYGYTF
TGTGCCAGCAGTCCAACGAAGGGGGTTAACTATGGCTACACCTTC
>TRBV2|17|TRBD1|.|TRBJ2-5
CASSETIGGRSSRTQYF
TGTGCCAGCAGTGAAACTATAGGGGGCAGGTCGAGTCGGACCCAGTACTTC
>TRBV6-4|14|TRBD1|.|TRBJ1-6
CASSRGAGSPPLHF
TGTGCCAGCAGCAGGGGGGCCGGTAGTCCACCCCTCCACTTT
>TRBV5-4|15|TRBD2|.|TRBJ2-5
CASSTPLAAEETQYF
TGTGCCAGCAGCACGCCACTAGCGGCCGAAGAGACCCAGTACTTC
>TRBV7-3|14|.|few|TRBJ2-7
CASSHAPGTYEQYF
TGTGCCAGCAGCCACGCTCCGGGGACCTACGAGCAGTACTTC
>TRBV29-1|12|.|.|TRBJ1-1
CSVEDGGTEAFF
TGCAGCGTGGAGGACGGGGGCACTGAAGCTTTCTTT
>TRBV5-1|16|.|.|TRBJ2-2
CASSLVLTGDTGELFF
TGCGCCAGCAGCTTGGTGTTGACAGGAGACACCGGGGAGCTGTTTTTT
>TRBV18|15|TRBD1|.|TRBJ1-6
CASSPGTGINSPLHF
TGTGCCAGCTCACCCGGGACAGGCATTAATTCACCCCTCCACTTT
>TRBV5-1|15|.|.|TRBJ1-3
CASSATGNSGNTIYF
TGCGCCAGCAGCGCCACAGGGAACTCTGGAAACACCATATATTTT
>TRBV4-1|16|.|.|TRBJ1-1
CASSQDLNRANTEAFF
TGCGCCAGCAGCCAAGATTTGAACAGGGCGAACACTGAAGCTTTCTTT
>TRBV7-2|14|.|once|TRBJ2-1
CASSLGTAYNEQFF
TGTGCCAGCAGCTTAGGCACGGCCTACAATGAGCAGTTCTTC
>TRBV19|14|.|.|TRBJ1-1
CASSIEAVAEEAFF
TGTGCCAGTAGTATAGAGGCAGTTGCGGAGGAAGCTTTCTTT
>TRBV6-4|14|TRBD1|once|TRBJ2-3
CASSKGAGSDTQYF
TGTGCCAGCAGTAAGGGGGCGGGCTCAGATACGCAGTATTTT
>TRBV20-1|15|.|medium-sized|TRBJ1-2
CSASYLDTDNYGYTF
TGCAGTGCTAGTTATCTGGACACAGATAACTATGGCTACACCTTC
>TRBV5-1|15|TRBD2|.|TRBJ2-1
CASHWGGRGDNEQFF
TGCGCCAGCCATTGGGGCGGGAGGGGGGACAATGAGCAGTTCTTC
>TRBV27|13|.|.|TRBJ1-1
CASHPDMNTEAFF
TGTGCCAGCCACCCTGACATGAACACTGAAGCTTTCTTT
>TRBV9|16|TRBD2|.|TRBJ2-1
CASSVYGLAGGNEQFF
TGTGCCAGCAGCGTCTATGGACTAGCGGGAGGAAATGAGCAGTTCTTC
>TRBV24-1|18|TRBD2|.|TRBJ2-2
CATSDLPGLAGNTGELFF
TGTGCCACCAGTGATTTGCCTGGGCTAGCGGGGAACACCGGGGAGCTGTTTTTT
>TRBV6-2/TRBV6-3|14|.|.|TRBJ1-2
CASSPSGSNYGYTF
TGTGCCAGCAGCCCGAGCGGATCTAACTATGGCTACACCTTC